The present T cell receptor (beta chain) was sequenced within a study of T-cell reconstitution after alpha-beta-depleted transplantation in children. The library targeted TCRbeta and was prepared with unique molecular identifiers. TCRdb analysed the PCR reads with MiXCR anew, one entry per CDR3 protein. The sample lists roughly 52,000 distinct CDR3 sequences, 5.5% to 7.5% occurring once. The germline CDR1 and CDR2 sequences are SGHRS and YFSETQ. The CDR3 runs to 16 residues. The V end was cut by 1 base, the J end by 1 base, with 13 bases between. This sequence was found in a female patient aged 2 to 10 who had a stem cell transplant for aplastic anemia, so the T cells may come from the graft donor. V is TRBV5-1 and J is TRBJ2-3, with a tentative D call TRBD1 (5 bases). Sequences were derived from PBMCs, mostly from graft donor cells, sampled 60 days after TCRalphabeta/CD19-depleted stem cell transplant. In DNA form, the CDR3 reads TGCGCCAGCAGCTTGCTCCCCTTGGGGCGCACAGATACGCAGTATTTT. Protein: CASSLLPLGRTDTQYF.